The entry below describes one T cell receptor (beta chain). What it binds is unknown. The data were taken from a study of shared clonotypes between healthy human individuals. Positive CCR7 selection of CD45RO-negative cells yielded the naive CD8 cells, and terminally differentiated effector memory CD45RA+ cells were excluded. General study results and limits: Incompleteness in sorted-subset sequencing, despite large depth, was shown by rarefaction. The sharing of 5% to 6.5% of naive CD4 clonotypes was seen across a few donors. The sampled material consisted only of blood, and tissue repertoires are likely to differ.

Several immunoSEQ plates held equal portions of the genomic DNA taken from each subset. This table comes from immunoSEQ multiplex PCR, and its TCRdb copy is limited to in-frame clones, with some not included. Of about 2 million clones listed, about 95% are singletons. Trimming shortened V by 3 bases and J by 5 bases, and 10 bases separated the two germline ends. The CDR3 totals 13 residues. Germline-derived CDR1 and CDR2 are PRHDT and FYEKMQ (reference sequence). The TCR comes from a man aged 18 to 35 in good health. The chain is built from TRBV13 and TRBJ2-5; no clear D gene. The sequencing input was naive CD8+ T cells sorted from blood. The CDR3 reads CASSLPWNETQYF. The CDR3 bases are TGTGCCAGCAGCTTGCCTTGGAATGAGACCCAGTACTTC.